Included here is one TCR beta chain sequence, with context. Authors' analysis steps: Researchers report that nucleated cell counts were estimated from reference gene primer amplification. Clones were read by immunoSEQ multiplex PCR, and TCRdb kept only the in-frame ones, dropping some. V and J calls and clone size are those listed in that table; D and trimming were worked out from the DNA. The sample includes about 280,000 clones, around nine tenths of them seen just once. These data come from a study of blood T cell repertoires in COVID-19. Study in general: Donors in the United States, Italy and Spain gave samples during acute or convalescent COVID-19.

Looked up from germline, CDR1 is MNHEY and CDR2 is SVGAGI. V lost 5 bases, J lost 6 bases, and 14 bases lay in between. This CDR3 spans 15 amino acids. The TCR was taken from a woman aged 60 to 75 who had recovered from COVID-19. This chain uses TRBV6-5 with TRBJ1-6, with D possibly matching TRBD1 (6 bases). What was sequenced was PBMCs or T cells enriched from blood (not recorded which). As DNA, the CDR3 is TGTGCCAGCAGTCTAGATAACAGGGTTAATTCACCCCTCCACTTT. Amino acid sequence: CASSLDNRVNSPLHF.